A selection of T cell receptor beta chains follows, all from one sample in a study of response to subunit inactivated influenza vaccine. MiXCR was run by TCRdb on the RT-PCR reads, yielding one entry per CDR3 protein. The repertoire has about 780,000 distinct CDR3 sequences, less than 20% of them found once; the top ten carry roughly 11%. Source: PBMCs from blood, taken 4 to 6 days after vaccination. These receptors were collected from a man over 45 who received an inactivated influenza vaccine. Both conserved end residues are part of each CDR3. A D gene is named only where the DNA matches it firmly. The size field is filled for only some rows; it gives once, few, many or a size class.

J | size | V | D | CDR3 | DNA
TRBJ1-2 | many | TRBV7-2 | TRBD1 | CASSLGGQGTSYGYTF | TGTGCCAGCAGCTTAGGCGGACAGGGGACCTCCTATGGCTACACCTTC
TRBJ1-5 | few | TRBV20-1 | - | CSARGAYSNQPQHF | TGCAGTGCCCGCGGGGCCTATAGCAATCAGCCCCAGCATTTT
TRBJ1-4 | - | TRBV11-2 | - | CASSLSGLTNEKLFF | TGTGCCAGCAGCTTAAGTGGGCTTACTAATGAAAAACTGTTTTTT
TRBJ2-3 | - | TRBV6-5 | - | CASSYETAGLTDTQYF | TGTGCCAGCAGTTACGAGACAGCCGGCCTCACAGATACGCAGTATTTT
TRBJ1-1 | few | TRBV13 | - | CASSSLDGLAGHTEAFF | TGTGCCAGCAGCTCCCTTGACGGGCTCGCGGGGCACACTGAAGCTTTCTTT
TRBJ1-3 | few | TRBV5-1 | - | CASSRETGAGNTIYF | TGCGCCAGCAGCCGAGAGACAGGAGCCGGAAACACCATATATTTT
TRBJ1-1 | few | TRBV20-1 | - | CSASTFDSLNTEAFF | TGCAGTGCTAGTACTTTCGATTCCCTGAACACTGAAGCTTTCTTT
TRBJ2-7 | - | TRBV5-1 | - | CASSANQGPDEQYF | TGCGCCAGCAGCGCGAACCAGGGACCCGACGAGCAGTACTTC
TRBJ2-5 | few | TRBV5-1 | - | CASKGQNQETQYF | TGCGCCAGCAAAGGACAGAACCAAGAGACCCAGTACTTC
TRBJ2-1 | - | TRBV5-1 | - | CASSLGWIGGSDEQFF | TGCGCCAGCAGCCTTGGCTGGATAGGGGGTAGCGATGAGCAGTTCTTC
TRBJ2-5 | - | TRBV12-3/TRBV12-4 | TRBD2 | CASSSPRGGTGETQYF | TGTGCCAGCAGTTCCCCCCGCGGGGGTACAGGCGAGACCCAGTACTTC
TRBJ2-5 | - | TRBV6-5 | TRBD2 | CASSYSITGGVSETQYF | TGTGCCAGCAGTTACTCGATAACGGGGGGGGTCAGTGAGACCCAGTACTTC
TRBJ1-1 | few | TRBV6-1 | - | CASSEHPGNTEAFF | TGTGCCAGCAGTGAACACCCGGGGAACACTGAAGCTTTCTTT
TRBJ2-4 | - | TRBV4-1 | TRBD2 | CASSQYSGGENIQYF | TGCGCCAGCAGCCAATATAGCGGGGGGGAAAACATTCAGTACTTC
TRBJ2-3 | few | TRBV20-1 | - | CSARENTDTQYF | TGCAGTGCTAGAGAAAACACAGATACGCAGTATTTT
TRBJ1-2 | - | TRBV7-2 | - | CASSSTANNYGYTF | TGTGCCAGCAGCTCAACAGCAAACAACTATGGCTACACCTTC
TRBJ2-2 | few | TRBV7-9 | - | CASSFPGQPAGGELFF | TGTGCCAGCAGCTTCCCGGGTCAGCCCGCGGGAGGGGAGCTGTTTTTT
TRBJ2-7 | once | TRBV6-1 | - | CASSLLTGNRLYEQYF | TGTGCCAGCAGCCTACTAACAGGGAATAGGTTATACGAGCAGTACTTC
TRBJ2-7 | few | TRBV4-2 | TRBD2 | CASSTLAGGLYEQYF | TGTGCCAGCAGCACCCTAGCGGGAGGGCTTTACGAGCAGTACTTC
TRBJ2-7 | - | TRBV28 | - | CASSPELGVKGYEQYF | TGTGCCAGCAGTCCCGAGTTGGGAGTCAAAGGCTACGAGCAGTACTTC
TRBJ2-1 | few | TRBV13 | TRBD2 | CASSTRLAGVPRVNEQFF | TGTGCCAGCAGCACTAGACTAGCGGGGGTACCTCGAGTCAATGAGCAGTTCTTC
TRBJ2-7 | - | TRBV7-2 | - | CASSLARLGYEQYF | TGTGCCAGCAGCTTAGCTAGGCTAGGCTACGAGCAGTACTTC
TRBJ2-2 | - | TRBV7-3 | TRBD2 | CASSLGSGSTGELFF | TGTGCCAGCAGCTTGGGTAGCGGGAGTACCGGGGAGCTGTTTTTT
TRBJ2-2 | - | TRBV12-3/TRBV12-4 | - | CASRGGGELFF | TGTGCCAGCCGCGGTGGCGGGGAGCTGTTTTTT
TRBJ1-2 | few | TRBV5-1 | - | CASSLVGGHNYGYTF | TGCGCCAGCAGCTTGGTGGGGGGGCACAACTATGGCTACACCTTC
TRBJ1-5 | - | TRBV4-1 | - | CASSQVTGKMAGNQPQHF | TGCGCCAGCAGCCAAGTTACAGGGAAGATGGCGGGCAATCAGCCCCAGCATTTT
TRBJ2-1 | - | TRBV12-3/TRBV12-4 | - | CASIPQGSPHNEQFF | TGTGCCAGCATCCCACAGGGCTCCCCCCACAATGAGCAGTTCTTC
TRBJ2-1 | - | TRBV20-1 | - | CSARLVGGLFF | TGCAGTGCTAGGCTTGTGGGGGGACTGTTCTTC
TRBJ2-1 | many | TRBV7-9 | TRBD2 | CASSWLAEYNEQFF | TGTGCCAGCAGCTGGCTAGCGGAGTACAATGAGCAGTTCTTC
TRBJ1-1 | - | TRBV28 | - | CASSLGVGANTEAFF | TGTGCCAGCAGTTTAGGGGTTGGTGCGAACACTGAAGCTTTCTTT
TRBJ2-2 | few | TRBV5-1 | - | CATRPVDTGELFF | TGCGCCACACGGCCTGTGGACACCGGGGAGCTGTTTTTT
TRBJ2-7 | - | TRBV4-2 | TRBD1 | CASSHDLGGQASYEQYF | TGTGCCAGCAGCCATGATTTAGGGGGACAGGCCTCCTACGAGCAGTACTTC
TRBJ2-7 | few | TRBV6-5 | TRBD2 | CASSYGLADSSYEQYF | TGTGCCAGCAGTTACGGACTAGCTGACAGCTCCTACGAGCAGTACTTC